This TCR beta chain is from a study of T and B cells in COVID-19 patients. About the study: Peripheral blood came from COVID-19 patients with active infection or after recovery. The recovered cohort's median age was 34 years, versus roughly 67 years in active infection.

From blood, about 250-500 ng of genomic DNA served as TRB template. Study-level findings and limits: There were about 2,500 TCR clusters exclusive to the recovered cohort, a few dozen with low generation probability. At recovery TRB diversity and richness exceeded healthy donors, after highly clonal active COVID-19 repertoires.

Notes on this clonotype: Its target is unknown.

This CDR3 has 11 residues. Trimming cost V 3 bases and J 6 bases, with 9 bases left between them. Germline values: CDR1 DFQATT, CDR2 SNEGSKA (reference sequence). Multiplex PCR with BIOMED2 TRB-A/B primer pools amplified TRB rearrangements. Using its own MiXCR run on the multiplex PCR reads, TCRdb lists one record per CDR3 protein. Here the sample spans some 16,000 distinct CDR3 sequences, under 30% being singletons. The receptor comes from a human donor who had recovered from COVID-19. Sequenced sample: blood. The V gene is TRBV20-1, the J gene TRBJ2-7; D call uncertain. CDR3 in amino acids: CSARSAIEQYF. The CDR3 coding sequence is TGCAGTGCTAGGTCGGCGATCGAGCAGTACTTC.